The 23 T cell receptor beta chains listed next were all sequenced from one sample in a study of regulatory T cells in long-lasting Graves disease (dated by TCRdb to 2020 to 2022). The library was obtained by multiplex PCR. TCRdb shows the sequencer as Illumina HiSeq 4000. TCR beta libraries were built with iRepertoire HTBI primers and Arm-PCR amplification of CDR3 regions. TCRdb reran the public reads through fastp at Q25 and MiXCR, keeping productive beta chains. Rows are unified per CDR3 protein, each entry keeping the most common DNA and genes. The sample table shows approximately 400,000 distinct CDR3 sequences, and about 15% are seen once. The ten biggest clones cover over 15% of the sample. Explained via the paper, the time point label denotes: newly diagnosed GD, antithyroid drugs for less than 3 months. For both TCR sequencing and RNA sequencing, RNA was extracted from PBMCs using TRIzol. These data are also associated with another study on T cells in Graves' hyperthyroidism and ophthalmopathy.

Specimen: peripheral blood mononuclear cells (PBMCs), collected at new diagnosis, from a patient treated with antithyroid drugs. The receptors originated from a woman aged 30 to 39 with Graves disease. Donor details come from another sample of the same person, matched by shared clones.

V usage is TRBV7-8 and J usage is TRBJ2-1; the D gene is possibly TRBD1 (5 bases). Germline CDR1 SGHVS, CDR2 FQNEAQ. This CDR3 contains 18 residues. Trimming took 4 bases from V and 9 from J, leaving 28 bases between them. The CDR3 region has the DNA TGTGCCAGCAGCTCCCCCCCGAAGGGGATCAATCTTAACAGTGAGCAGTTCTTC. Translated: CASSSPPKGINLNSEQFF.

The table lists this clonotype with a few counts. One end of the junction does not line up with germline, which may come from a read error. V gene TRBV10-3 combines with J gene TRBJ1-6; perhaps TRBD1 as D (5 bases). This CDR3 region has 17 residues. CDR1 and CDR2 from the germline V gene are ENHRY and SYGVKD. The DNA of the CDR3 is TGTGCCATCAGTTGGTCCGGCGATCAGGGCGCTAATTTACCCCTCCACTTT. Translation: CAISWSGDQGANLPLHF.

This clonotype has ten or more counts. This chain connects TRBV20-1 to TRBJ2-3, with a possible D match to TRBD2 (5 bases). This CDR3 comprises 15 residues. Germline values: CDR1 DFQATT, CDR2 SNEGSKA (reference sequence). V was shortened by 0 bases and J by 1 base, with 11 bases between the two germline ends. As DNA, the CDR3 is TGCAGTGCTAGAGATCTAAGCGGTCGCACAGATACGCAGTATTTT. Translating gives CSARDLSGRTDTQYF.

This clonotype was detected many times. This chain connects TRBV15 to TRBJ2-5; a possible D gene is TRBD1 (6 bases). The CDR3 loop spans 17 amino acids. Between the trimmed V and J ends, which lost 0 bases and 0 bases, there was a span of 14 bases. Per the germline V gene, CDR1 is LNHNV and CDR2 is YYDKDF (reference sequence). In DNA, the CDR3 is TGTGCCACCAGCAGAGATGGGGCAGGGACATACCAAGAGACCCAGTACTTC. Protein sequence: CATSRDGAGTYQETQYF.

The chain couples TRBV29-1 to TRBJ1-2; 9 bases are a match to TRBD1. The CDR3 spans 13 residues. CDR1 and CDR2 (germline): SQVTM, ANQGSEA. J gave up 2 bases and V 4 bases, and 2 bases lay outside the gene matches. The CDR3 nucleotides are TGCAGCGTTGTGGGGACAGGGAACTATGGCTACACCTTC. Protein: CSVVGTGNYGYTF. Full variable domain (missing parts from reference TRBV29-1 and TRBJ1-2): SAVISQKPSRDICQRGTSLTIQCQVDSQVTMMFWYRQQPGQSLTLIATANQGSEATYESGFVIDKFPISRPNLTFSTLTVSNMSPEDSSIYLCSVVGTGNYGYTFGSGTRLTVV.

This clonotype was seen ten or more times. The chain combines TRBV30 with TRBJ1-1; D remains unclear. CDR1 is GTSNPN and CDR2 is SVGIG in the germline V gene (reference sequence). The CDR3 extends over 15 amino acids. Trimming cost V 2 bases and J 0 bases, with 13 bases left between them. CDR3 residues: CAWSRSVFMNTEAFF. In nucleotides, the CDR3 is TGTGCCTGGAGTAGGTCTGTATTTATGAACACTGAAGCTTTCTTT. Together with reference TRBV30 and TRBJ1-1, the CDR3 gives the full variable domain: SQTIHQWPATLVQPVGSPLSLECTVEGTSNPNLYWYRQAAGRGLQLLFYSVGIGQISSEVPQNLSASRPQDRQFILSSKKLLLSDSGFYLCAWSRSVFMNTEAFFGQGTRLTVV.

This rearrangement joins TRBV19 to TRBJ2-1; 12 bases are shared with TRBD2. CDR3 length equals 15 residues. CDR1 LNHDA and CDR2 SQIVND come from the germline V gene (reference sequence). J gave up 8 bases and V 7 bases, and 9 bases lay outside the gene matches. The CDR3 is CASTDLAGGFDEQFF. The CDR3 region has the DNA TGTGCCAGTACCGATCTAGCGGGAGGGTTCGATGAGCAGTTCTTC.

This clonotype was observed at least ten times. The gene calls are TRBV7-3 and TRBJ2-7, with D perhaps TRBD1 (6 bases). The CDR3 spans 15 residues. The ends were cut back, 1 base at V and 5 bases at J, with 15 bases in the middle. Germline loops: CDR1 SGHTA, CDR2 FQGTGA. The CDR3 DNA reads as TGTGCCAGCAGCTTAAGGGGGACACTGCCGAACGAGCAGTACTTC. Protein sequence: CASSLRGTLPNEQYF.

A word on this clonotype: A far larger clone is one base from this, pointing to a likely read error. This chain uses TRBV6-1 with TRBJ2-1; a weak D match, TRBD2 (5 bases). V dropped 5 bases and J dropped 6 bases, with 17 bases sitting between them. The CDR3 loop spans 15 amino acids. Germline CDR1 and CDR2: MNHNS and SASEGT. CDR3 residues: CASSPLVGAANEQFF. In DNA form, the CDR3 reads TGTGCCAGCAGTCCTCTAGTGGGAGCGGCCAATGAGCAGTTCTTC.

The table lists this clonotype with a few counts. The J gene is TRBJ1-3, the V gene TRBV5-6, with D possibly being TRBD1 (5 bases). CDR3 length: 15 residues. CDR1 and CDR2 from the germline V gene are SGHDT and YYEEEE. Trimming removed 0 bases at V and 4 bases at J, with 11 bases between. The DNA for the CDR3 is TGTGCCAGCAGCTTGGGTGGGGGTCCCGGAAACACCATATATTTT. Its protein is CASSLGGGPGNTIYF.

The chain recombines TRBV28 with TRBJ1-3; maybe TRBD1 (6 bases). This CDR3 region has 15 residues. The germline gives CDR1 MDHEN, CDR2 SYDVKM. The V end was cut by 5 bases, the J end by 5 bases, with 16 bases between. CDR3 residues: CASSPQGQGRNTIYF. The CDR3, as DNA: TGTGCCAGCAGTCCCCAAGGGCAGGGGCGAAACACCATATATTTT.

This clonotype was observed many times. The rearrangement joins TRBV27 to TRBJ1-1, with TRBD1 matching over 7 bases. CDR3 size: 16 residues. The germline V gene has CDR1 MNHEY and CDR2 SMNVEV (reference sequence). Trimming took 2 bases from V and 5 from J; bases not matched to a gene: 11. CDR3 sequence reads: CASSLAEGAYGTEAFF. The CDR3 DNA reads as TGTGCCAGCAGTTTAGCGGAGGGGGCGTATGGGACTGAAGCTTTCTTT.

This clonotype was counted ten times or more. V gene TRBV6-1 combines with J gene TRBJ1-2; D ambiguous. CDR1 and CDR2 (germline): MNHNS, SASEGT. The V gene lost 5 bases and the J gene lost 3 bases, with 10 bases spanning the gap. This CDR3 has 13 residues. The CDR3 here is CASSPVGDYGYTF. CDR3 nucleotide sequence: TGTGCCAGCAGTCCCGTGGGAGACTATGGCTACACCTTC.

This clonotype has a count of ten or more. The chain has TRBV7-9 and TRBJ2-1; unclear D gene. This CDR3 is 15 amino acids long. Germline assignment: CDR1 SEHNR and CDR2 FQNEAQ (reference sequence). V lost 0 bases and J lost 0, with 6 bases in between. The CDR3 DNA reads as TGTGCCAGCAGCTTAGCTGAGTTCTCCTACAATGAGCAGTTCTTC. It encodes CASSLAEFSYNEQFF.

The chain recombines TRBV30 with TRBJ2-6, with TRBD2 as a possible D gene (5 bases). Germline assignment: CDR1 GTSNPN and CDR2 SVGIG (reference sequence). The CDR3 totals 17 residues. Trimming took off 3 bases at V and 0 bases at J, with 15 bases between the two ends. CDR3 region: CAWRLDPGSSGANVLTF. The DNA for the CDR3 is TGTGCCTGGAGGTTAGACCCGGGAAGCTCTGGGGCCAACGTCCTGACTTTC.

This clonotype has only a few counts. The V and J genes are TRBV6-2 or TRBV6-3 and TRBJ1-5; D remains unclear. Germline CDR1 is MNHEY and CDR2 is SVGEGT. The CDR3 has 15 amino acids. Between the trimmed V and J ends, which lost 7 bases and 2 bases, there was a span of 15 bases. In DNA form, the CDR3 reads TGTGCCAGCACCCCCGCCCCCTGGGGCAATCAGCCCCAGCATTTT. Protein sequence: CASTPAPWGNQPQHF.

The CDR3 here is CASSRQDRDYGYTF. CDR3 bases: TGCGCCAGCAGCCGACAGGACAGGGACTATGGCTACACCTTC. The V gene is TRBV4-1, the J gene TRBJ1-2, with 8 bases aligning to TRBD1. There are 14 residues in the CDR3. Germline CDR1 MGHRA, CDR2 YSYEKL. V gave up 4 bases and J gave up 3 bases; unmatched junction bases: 4.

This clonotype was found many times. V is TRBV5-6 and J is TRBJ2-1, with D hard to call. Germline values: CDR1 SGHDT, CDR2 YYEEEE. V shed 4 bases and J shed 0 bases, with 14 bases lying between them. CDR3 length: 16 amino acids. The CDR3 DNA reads TGTGCCAGCAGCGTAATAACGTTAAGCTCCTACAATGAGCAGTTCTTC. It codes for CASSVITLSSYNEQFF. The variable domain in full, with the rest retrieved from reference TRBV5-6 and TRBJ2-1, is DAGVTQSPTHLIKTRGQQVTLRCSPKSGHDTVSWYQQALGQGPQFIFQYYEEEERQRGNFPDRFSGHQFPNYSSELNVNALLLGDSALYLCASSVITLSSYNEQFFGPGTRLTVL.

The CDR3 is CSANAGSDQPQHF. The CDR3 nucleotides read TGCAGTGCTAATGCTGGATCGGATCAGCCCCAGCATTTT. J is TRBJ1-5 and V is TRBV20-1, with unresolved D. The CDR3 runs 13 residues. Germline V gene data show CDR1 as DFQATT and CDR2 as SNEGSKA (reference sequence). Trimming took off 4 bases at V and 5 bases at J, with 12 bases between the two ends.

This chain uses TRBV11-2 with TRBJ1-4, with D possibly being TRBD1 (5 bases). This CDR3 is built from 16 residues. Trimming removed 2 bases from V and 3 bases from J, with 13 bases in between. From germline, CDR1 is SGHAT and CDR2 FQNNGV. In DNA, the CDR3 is TGTGCCAGCAGCTTAACCGGGACCTCACCTAATGAAAAACTGTTTTTT. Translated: CASSLTGTSPNEKLFF.

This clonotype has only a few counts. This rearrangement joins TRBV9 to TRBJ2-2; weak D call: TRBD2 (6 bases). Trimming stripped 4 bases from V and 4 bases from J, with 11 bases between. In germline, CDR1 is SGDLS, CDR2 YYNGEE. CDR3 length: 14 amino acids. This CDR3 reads CASSRDSSTGELFF. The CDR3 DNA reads TGTGCCAGCAGCCGGGACTCCTCCACCGGGGAGCTGTTTTTT.

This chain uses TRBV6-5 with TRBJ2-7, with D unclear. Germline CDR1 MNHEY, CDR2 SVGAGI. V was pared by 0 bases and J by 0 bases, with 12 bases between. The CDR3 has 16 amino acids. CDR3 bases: TGTGCCAGCAGTTACTCGATCGCCAGTTCCTCCTACGAGCAGTACTTC. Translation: CASSYSIASSSYEQYF.

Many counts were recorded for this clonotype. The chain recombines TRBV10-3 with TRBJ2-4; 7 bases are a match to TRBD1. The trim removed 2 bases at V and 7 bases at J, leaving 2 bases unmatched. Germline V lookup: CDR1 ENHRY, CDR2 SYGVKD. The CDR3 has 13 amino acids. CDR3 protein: CAISETGVNIQYF. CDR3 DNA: TGTGCCATCAGTGAGACAGGGGTGAACATTCAGTACTTC.